The sequence of this T cell receptor (beta chain) was determined in a study of identical twins. There are 12 residues in the CDR3. The ends lost 5 bases at V and 10 bases at J; junction bases unmatched: 7. One entry per CDR3 protein, called by TCRdb with MiXCR from the 5' RACE reads. The table includes fewer than 550,000 distinct CDR3 sequences, around 15% detected once. This clonotype was counted at least ten times. The data were also submitted as part of a second study, on yellow fever vaccine responses in identical twins.

The chain combines TRBV12-3 or TRBV12-4 with TRBJ2-5; 7 bases agree with TRBD2. This receptor was taken from a woman between 18 and 29 years old in good health. The sequencing sample was made of CD4+ T cells sorted from blood. The CDR3: CASSHPGGYQYF. CDR3 nucleotides: TGTGCCAGCAGTCACCCCGGGGGGTACCAGTACTTC.